Reported below is one TCR beta chain. Its cognate antigen is unknown. Clones were sequenced by immunoSEQ multiplex PCR, and TCRdb holds only the in-frame ones, with some missing. The top ten hold approximately 2.2% of the sample, which has some 9,300 clones, under 95% seen once. This specimen comes from a study of graft-versus-host responses after intestinal transplantation. Notes on the study in general: Ileal or blood samples showed some GvH clones first, and such clones were also found in recipient marrow.

The CDR3 has 15 residues. V shed 8 bases, J shed 2 bases, and the junction held 11 bases outside the gene matches. Germline lookup yields CDR1 SGHAT and CDR2 FQNNGV. The chain employs TRBV11-2 and TRBJ2-7; TRBD2 agrees at 8 bases. The sample was PBMCs, taken roughly 43 days after intestinal transplant. The clonotype originates from a human patient who received an intestinal transplant, so some T cells may come from the graft donor. The CDR3 protein is CASSNQGLATYEQYF. The CDR3 nucleotides are TGTGCCAGCTCCAACCAAGGACTAGCTACCTACGAGCAGTACTTC.